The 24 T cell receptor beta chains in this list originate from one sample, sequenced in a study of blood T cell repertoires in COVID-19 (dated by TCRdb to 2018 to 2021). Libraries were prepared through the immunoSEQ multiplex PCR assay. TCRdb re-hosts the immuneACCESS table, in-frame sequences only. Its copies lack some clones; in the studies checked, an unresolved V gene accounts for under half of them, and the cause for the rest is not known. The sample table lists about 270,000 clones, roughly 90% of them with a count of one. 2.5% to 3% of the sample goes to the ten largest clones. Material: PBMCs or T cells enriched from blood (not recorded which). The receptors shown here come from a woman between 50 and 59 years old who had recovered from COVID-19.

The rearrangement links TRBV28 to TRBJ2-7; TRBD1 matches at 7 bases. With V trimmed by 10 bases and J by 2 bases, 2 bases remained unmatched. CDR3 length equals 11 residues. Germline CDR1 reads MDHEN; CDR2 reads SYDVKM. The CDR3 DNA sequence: TGTGCCATCCAGGGGGCCTACGAGCAGTACTTC. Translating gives CAIQGAYEQYF.

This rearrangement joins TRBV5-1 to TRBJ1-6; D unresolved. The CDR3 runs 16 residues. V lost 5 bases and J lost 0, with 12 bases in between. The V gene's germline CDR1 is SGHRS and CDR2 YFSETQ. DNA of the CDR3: TGCGCCAGCAGGAGTGACCCGGGCTCCTATAATTCACCCCTCCACTTT. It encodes CASRSDPGSYNSPLHF.

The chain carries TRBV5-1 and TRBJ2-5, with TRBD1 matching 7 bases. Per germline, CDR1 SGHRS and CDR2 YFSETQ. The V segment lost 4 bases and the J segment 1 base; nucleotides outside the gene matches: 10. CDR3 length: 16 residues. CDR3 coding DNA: TGCGCCAGCAGCCCGACGGGGACAGCTCTCCAAGAGACCCAGTACTTC. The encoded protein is CASSPTGTALQETQYF.

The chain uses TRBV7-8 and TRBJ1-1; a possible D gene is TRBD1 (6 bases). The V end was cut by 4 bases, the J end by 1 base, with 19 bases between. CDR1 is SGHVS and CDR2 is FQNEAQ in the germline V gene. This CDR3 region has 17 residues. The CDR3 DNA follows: TGTGCCAGCAGCTCACTGGGGGGAGGGACAAAGAACACTGAAGCTTTCTTT. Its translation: CASSSLGGGTKNTEAFF.

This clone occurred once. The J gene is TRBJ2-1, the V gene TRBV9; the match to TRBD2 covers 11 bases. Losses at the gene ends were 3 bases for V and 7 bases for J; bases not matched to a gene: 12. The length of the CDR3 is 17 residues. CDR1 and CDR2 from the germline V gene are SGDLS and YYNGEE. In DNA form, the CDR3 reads TGTGCCAGCAGCGGAGAGAGACTAGCGGGATCGTGGAATGAGCAGTTCTTC. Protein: CASSGERLAGSWNEQFF.

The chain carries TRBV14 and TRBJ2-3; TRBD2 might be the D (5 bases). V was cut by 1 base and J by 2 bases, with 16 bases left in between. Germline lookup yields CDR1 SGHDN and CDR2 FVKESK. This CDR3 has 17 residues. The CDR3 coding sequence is TGTGCCAGCAGCCAAGGGACGGGGTCAGGCAACACAGATACGCAGTATTTT. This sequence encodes CASSQGTGSGNTDTQYF.

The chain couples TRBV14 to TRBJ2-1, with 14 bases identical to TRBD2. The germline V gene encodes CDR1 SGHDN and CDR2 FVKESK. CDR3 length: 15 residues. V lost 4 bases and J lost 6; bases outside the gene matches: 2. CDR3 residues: CASSLGTSGGNEQFF. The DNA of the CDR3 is TGTGCCAGCAGCCTTGGGACTAGCGGGGGCAATGAGCAGTTCTTC.

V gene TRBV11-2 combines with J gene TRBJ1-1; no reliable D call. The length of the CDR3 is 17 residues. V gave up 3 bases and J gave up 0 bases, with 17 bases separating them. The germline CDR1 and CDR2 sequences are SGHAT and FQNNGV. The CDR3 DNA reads TGTGCCAGCAGCTTCGAACGGGATCATCGCATGAACACTGAAGCTTTCTTT. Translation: CASSFERDHRMNTEAFF.

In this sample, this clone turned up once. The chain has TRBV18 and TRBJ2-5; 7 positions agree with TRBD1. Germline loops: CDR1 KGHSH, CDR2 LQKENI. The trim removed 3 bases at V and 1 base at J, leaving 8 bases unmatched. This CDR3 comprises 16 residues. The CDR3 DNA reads TGTGCCAGCTCACCCCTGGGGACAGCCGCCCAAGAGACCCAGTACTTC. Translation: CASSPLGTAAQETQYF.

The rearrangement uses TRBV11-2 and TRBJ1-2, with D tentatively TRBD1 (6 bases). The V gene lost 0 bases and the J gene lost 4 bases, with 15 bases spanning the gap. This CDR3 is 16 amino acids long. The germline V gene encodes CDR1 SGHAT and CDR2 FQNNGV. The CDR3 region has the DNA TGTGCCAGCAGCTTAGATCTGGGCAGGGGCGTCTATGGCTACACCTTC. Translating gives CASSLDLGRGVYGYTF.

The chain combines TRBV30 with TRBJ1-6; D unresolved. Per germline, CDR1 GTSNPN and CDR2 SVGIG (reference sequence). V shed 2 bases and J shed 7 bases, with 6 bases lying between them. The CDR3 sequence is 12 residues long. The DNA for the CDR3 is TGTGCCTGGAGTACGGGGAATTCACCCCTCCACTTT. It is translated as CAWSTGNSPLHF.

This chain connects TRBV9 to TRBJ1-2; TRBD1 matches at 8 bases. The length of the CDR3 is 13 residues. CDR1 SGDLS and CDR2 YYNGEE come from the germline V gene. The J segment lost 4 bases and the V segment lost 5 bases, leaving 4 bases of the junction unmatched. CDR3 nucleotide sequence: TGTGCCAGCAGTTCGGGACAGGCCTATGGCTACACCTTC. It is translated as CASSSGQAYGYTF.

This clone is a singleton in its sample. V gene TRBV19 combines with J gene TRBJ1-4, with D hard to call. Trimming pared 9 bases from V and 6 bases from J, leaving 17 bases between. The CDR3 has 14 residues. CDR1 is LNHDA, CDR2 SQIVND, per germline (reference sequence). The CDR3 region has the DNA TGTGCCAGCAGCGTCGTGGGTCGGGATGAAAAACTGTTTTTT. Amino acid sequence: CASSVVGRDEKLFF.

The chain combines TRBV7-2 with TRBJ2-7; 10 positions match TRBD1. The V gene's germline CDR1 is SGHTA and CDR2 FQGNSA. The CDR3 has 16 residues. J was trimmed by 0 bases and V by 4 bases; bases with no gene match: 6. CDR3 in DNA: TGTGCCAGCAGCTCTGGCCGGGACAGGGGCTCCTACGAGCAGTACTTC. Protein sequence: CASSSGRDRGSYEQYF.

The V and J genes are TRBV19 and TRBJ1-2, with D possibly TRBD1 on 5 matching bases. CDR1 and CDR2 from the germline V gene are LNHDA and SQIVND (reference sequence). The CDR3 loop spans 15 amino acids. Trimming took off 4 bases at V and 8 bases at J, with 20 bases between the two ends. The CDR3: CASSTRDSRGNGYTF. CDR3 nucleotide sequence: TGTGCCAGTAGTACGCGGGACTCCCGAGGGAACGGCTACACCTTC.

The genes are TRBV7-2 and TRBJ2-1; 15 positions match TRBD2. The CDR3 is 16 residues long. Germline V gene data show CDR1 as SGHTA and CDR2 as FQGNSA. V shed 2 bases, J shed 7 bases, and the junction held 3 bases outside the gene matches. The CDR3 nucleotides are TGTGCCAGCAGCTTATCCGGGACTAGCGGGAGGAATGAGCAGTTCTTC. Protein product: CASSLSGTSGRNEQFF.

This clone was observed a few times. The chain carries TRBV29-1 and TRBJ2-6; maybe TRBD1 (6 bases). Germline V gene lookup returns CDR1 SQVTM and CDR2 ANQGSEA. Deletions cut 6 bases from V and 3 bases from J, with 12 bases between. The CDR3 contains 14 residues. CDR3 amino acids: CSVRRGGGANVLTF. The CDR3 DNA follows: TGCAGCGTCCGGCGAGGGGGTGGGGCCAACGTCCTGACTTTC.

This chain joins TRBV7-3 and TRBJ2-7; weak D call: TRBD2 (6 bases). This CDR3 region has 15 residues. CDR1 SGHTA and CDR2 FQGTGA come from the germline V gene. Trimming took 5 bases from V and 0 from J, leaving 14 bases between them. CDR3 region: CASSPDAGSSYEQYF. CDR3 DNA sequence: TGTGCCAGCAGCCCAGACGCGGGGAGCTCCTACGAGCAGTACTTC.

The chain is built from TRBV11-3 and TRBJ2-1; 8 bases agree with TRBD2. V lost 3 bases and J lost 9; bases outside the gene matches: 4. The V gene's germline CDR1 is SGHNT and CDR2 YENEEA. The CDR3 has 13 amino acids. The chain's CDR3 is CASSLGLGGEQFF. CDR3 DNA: TGTGCCAGCAGCTTGGGACTAGGCGGTGAGCAGTTCTTC.

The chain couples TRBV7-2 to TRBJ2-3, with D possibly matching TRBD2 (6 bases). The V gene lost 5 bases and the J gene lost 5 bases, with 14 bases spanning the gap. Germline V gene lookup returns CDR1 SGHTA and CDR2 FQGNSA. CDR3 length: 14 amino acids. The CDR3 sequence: CASSILARKDTQYF. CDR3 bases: TGTGCCAGCAGCATACTAGCCCGGAAAGATACGCAGTATTTT.

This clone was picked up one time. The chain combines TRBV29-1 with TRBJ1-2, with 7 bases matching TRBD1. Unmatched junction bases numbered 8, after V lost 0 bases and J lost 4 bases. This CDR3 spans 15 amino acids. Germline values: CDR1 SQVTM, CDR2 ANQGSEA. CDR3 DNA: TGCAGCGTTGAAGATGGCAGGGGGAGAAGCTATGGCTACACCTTC. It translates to CSVEDGRGRSYGYTF.

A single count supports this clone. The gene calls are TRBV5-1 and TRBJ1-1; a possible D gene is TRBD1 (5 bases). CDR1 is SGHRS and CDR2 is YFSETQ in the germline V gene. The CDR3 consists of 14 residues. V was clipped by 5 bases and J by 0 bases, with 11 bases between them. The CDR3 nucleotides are TGCGCCAGCAGGCAGGACAACCTGAACACTGAAGCTTTCTTT. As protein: CASRQDNLNTEAFF.

This CDR3 reads CASGLVIGVGRANGYTF. CDR3 bases: TGTGCTAGTGGTTTGGTAATTGGCGTCGGGCGGGCGAACGGCTACACCTTC. The chain links TRBV12-5 to TRBJ1-2; D remains unclear. The CDR3 spans 17 residues. Germline V gene lookup returns CDR1 LGHNT and CDR2 FRNRAP. V was clipped by 0 bases and J by 8 bases, with 22 bases between them. Full variable domain (remainder filled in from reference TRBV12-5 and TRBJ1-2): DARVTQTPRHKVTEMGQEVTMRCQPILGHNTVFWYRQTMMQGLELLAYFRNRAPLDDSGMPKDRFSAEMPDATLATLKIQPSEPRDSAVYFCASGLVIGVGRANGYTFGSGTRLTVV.

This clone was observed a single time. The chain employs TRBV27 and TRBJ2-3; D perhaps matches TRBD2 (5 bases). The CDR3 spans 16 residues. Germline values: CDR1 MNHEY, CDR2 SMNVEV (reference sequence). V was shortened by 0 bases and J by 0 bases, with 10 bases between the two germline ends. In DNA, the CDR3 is TGTGCCAGCAGTTTATCCGGGGTCTGGAGCACAGATACGCAGTATTTT. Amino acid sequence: CASSLSGVWSTDTQYF.